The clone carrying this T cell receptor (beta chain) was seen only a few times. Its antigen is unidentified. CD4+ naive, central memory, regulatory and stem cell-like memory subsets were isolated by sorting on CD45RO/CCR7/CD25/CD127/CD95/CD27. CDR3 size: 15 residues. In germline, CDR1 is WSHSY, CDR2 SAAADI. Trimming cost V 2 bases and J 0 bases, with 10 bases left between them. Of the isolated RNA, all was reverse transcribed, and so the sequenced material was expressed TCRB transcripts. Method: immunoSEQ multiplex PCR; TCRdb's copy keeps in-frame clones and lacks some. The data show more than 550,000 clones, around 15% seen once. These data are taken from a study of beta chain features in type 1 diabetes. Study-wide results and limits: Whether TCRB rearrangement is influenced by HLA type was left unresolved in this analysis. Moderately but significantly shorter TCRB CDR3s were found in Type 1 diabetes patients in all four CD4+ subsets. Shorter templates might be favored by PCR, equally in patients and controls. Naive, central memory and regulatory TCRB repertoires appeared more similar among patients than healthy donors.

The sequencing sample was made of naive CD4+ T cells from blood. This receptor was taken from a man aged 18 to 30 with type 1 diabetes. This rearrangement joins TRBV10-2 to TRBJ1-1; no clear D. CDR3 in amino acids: CASSEVGTMNTEAFF. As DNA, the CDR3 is TGCGCCAGCAGTGAGGTCGGCACCATGAACACTGAAGCTTTCTTT.